This TCR beta chain was found in a study of OX40 agonist ivuxolimab in advanced cancers. Study overall: Having had anti-PD-1, anti-PD-L1 or anti-CTLA-4 therapy before was allowed, and 40% to 45% had some.

The CDR3 loop spans 14 amino acids. CDR1 ENHRY and CDR2 SYGVKD come from the germline V gene. Deletions cut 0 bases from V and 6 bases from J, with 11 bases between. TCRdb's copy holds only in-frame clones and misses some; the assay was immunoSEQ multiplex PCR. The sample gives 50,000 to 75,000 clones, roughly nine tenths of which show up once; roughly an eighth is in the top ten. Sequencing was performed on CD4+ or CD8+ T cells sorted from blood, taken in a trial of the OX40 agonist ivuxolimab. This sequence was found in an adult with an advanced solid tumor such as melanoma, head and neck, liver or kidney cancer. V is TRBV10-3 and J is TRBJ1-1; the D is unclear. The CDR3 DNA reads as TGTGCCATCAGTGAGTCGATGCCCAACGCTGAAGCTTTCTTT. This codes for CAISESMPNAEAFF.